The 9 T cell receptor beta chains below all came from one sample that was sequenced in a study of T cells in women clearing cervical HPV infection. The table came from immunoSEQ multiplex PCR; TCRdb's copy has only in-frame clones and leaves some out. The sample table sets out about 40,000 clones. Sequenced: blood buffy coat. These receptors all come from a woman aged 18-69 years with a cervical HPV16 infection that either progressed to CIN3+ or cleared (not recorded which).

This CDR3 reads CASSLSTSYNEQFF. Incomplete CDR3 DNA: TGCGCCAGCAGCTTAAGCACTTCCTACAATGAG. The rearrangement uses TRBV5-1 and TRBJ2-1, with D unresolved. The missing CDR3 end, 3 residues past where the read stops, is filled in from the germline J gene. From germline, CDR1 is SGHRS and CDR2 YFSETQ. The V and J ends lost 2 bases and 1 base respectively, with 7 bases between them. This CDR3 has 14 residues.

Comments on this clone: The CDR3 end falls 3 residues outside the read, so it is completed with the germline J gene. The gene calls are TRBV30 and TRBJ1-1, with D unresolved. Trimming removed 0 bases from V and 0 bases from J, with 5 bases in between. The CDR3 contains 13 residues. CDR1 is GTSNPN and CDR2 is SVGIG in the germline V gene (reference sequence). CDR3 protein: CAWSVLLNTEAFF. The sequenced CDR3 bases are TGTGCCTGGAGTGTACTCTTGAACACTGAA.

To note about this clone: The CDR3 end falls 3 residues outside the read, so it is completed with the germline J gene. The chain uses TRBV29-1 and TRBJ2-7; perhaps TRBD2 as D (6 bases). V was clipped by 3 bases and J by 3 bases, with 9 bases between them. The germline CDR1 and CDR2 sequences are SQVTM and ANQGSEA. This CDR3 region has 12 residues. The covered CDR3 bases are TGCAGCGTTGATCAGGGAGGCTACGAG. This codes for CSVDQGGYE. The complete CDR3 protein is CSVDQGGYEQYF.

As regards this clone: From the germline J gene comes the end of the CDR3, since the read stops 3 residues before it. V usage is TRBV5-6 and J usage is TRBJ2-7; the match to TRBD2 covers 12 bases. The CDR3 runs 15 residues. Germline V gives CDR1 SGHDT, CDR2 YYEEEE. V gave up 0 bases and J gave up 4 bases; unmatched junction bases: 2. The CDR3: CASSLETSGSYEQYF. CDR3 DNA (partial): TGTGCCAGCAGCTTGGAGACTAGCGGGAGTTACGAG.

As regards this clone: The read finishes 3 residues shy of the CDR3 end, and the germline J gene is used to complete it. The rearrangement uses TRBV5-3 and TRBJ2-7; 11 bases agree with TRBD2. TRBV5-3 is an ORF, and what it does is uncertain. The V segment lost 2 bases and the J segment 6 bases; nucleotides outside the gene matches: 13. The CDR3 sequence is 17 residues long. The CDR3 loop is CARSFNGLAGGGIEQYF. The DNA read from the CDR3 is TGTGCCAGAAGCTTCAACGGCTTAGCGGGAGGGGGGATCGAG.

Here the CDR3 reads CASSLFGTGNTEAFF. CDR3 DNA, as far as it was read: TGCGCCAGCAGCCTCTTTGGGACAGGGAACACTGAA. This chain links TRBV5-1 with TRBJ1-1; 8 positions agree with TRBD1. Read coverage stops 3 residues before the CDR3 terminus; the germline J gene supplies the remainder. In germline, CDR1 is SGHRS, CDR2 YFSETQ. The CDR3 sequence is 15 residues long. Germline trimming cut 4 bases from V and 1 base from J; bases unmatched to any gene: 6.

CDR3 sequence: CASSPGQGALGYTF. CDR3 DNA, as far as it was read: TGTGCCAGCAGCCCGGGACAGGGGGCGTTGGGC. This rearrangement joins TRBV7-6 to TRBJ1-2; 12 bases fit TRBD1. The read terminates 3 residues before the CDR3 end, so the remaining end is supplied by the germline J gene. Germline CDR1 and CDR2: SGHVS and FNYEAQ. This CDR3 has 14 amino acids.

With regard to this clone: With the read ending 3 residues before the CDR3 end, the germline J gene is used to fill in that end. This chain joins TRBV19 and TRBJ1-3; D gene uncertain. The V end was cut by 9 bases, the J end by 4 bases, with 13 bases between. The CDR3 has 13 amino acids. In germline, CDR1 is LNHDA, CDR2 SQIVND (reference sequence). CDR3 DNA, as far as it was read: TGTGCCAGAAGGACTCTGGGGGGAAACACC. It specifies CARRTLGGNT. The whole CDR3 is CARRTLGGNTIYF.

About this clone itself: The CDR3 end lies 3 residues beyond the end of the read and is filled in from the germline J gene. V usage is TRBV30 and J usage is TRBJ1-1, with a tentative D call TRBD1 (6 bases). The CDR3 is 12 residues long. With 3 bases removed from V and 4 bases from J, the gap between germline ends came to 9 bases. Germline CDR1 reads GTSNPN; CDR2 reads SVGIG (reference sequence). CDR3 bases read: TGTGCCTGGAGCGGGACAATCACTGAA. The encoded protein is CAWSGTITE. The full CDR3 is CAWSGTITEAFF.